This TCR beta chain stems from a study of cytotoxic CD8 clonotypes in ibrutinib-treated CLL. Across the study: Results showed around 24 partial and 2 complete responses; following median roughly 66 months, around 15 remained remitted, about 12 advanced.

Germline loops: CDR1 ENHRY, CDR2 SYGVKD. V dropped 0 bases and J dropped 5 bases, with 20 bases sitting between them. This CDR3 is built from 17 residues. Produced via immunoSEQ multiplex PCR; TCRdb's table is partial and in-frame only. The sample includes 200,000 or so clones, just under 80% of them seen just once. Study findings and constraints: Investigators sampled sustained-remission and progressing patients at differing times. Higher clonality was seen at ibrutinib response and a return toward baseline at progression.

About this clone: The antigen is not known.

Library input was about 2.2 micrograms of DNA from cryopreserved PBMCs. The material sequenced was PBMCs, taken after 12 months of ibrutinib treatment. This TCR came from a human donor with chronic lymphocytic leukemia. The gene calls are TRBV10-3 and TRBJ2-7; maybe TRBD2 (6 bases). The DNA of the CDR3 is TGTGCCATCAGTGAGTCGAGAGCGGGCCCTCTGGGGGACGAGCAGTACTTC. Protein sequence: CAISESRAGPLGDEQYF.